This TCR beta chain was identified in a study of shared clonotypes between healthy human individuals. The wider study: A donor's plate count was three for CD4 naive and three for CD4 memory; CD8 naive had two and CD8 memory one.

Every subset's genomic DNA went evenly onto several immunoSEQ plates. The protocol was immunoSEQ multiplex PCR, while the TCRdb copy is restricted to in-frame clones and leaves out a portion. This table has around 640,000 clones, about 96% appearing once. Naive CD8 isolation took CD45RO-negative cells positively selected for CCR7 and excluded terminally differentiated effector memory CD45RA+ cells. Material: naive CD8+ T cells sorted from blood. The receptor was derived from a woman aged 30 to 39 in good health.

The CDR3 loop is CASSGRGSTDTQYF. DNA for the CDR3: TGTGCCAGTAGCGGCAGGGGGAGCACAGATACGCAGTATTTT. The rearrangement uses TRBV19 and TRBJ2-3, with 7 nucleotides matching TRBD1. Germline trimming cut 6 bases from V and 0 bases from J; bases unmatched to any gene: 3. The CDR3 runs 14 residues. The germline CDR1 and CDR2 sequences are LNHDA and SQIVND (reference sequence).